The present T cell receptor (beta chain) was sequenced within a study of T cell responses to AZD1222 COVID-19 vaccine. CDR1 LGHNA and CDR2 YNFKEQ come from the germline V gene. J gave up 0 bases and V 1 base, and 2 bases lay outside the gene matches. The CDR3 has 16 residues. Clones were sequenced by immunoSEQ multiplex PCR, and TCRdb holds only the in-frame ones, with some missing. The sample consists of 140,000 or so clones, 92% of them appearing once. Turning to this clone: Its antigen is undetermined.

Study results and limitations: Nearly half of spike-specific TCRs reportedly go after variant regions that carry no mutations. White British donors predominated, females outnumbered males, and clonal diversity was possibly underestimated. Vaccine-associated CD4 TCRs ranged over spike, dominating at 160-218 and 743-854.

This receptor was obtained from an adult in good health. This rearrangement joins TRBV4-2 to TRBJ1-1; 10 nucleotides align to TRBD1. The input for sequencing was peripheral blood, taken on day 0 of AZD1222 vaccination. The CDR3 coding sequence is TGTGCCAGCAGCCAAGGAGGACAGGGGGTGAACACTGAAGCTTTCTTT. This encodes CASSQGGQGVNTEAFF.